Following are 16 T cell receptor beta chains from one sample sequenced in a study of blood T cell repertoires in COVID-19. Only in-frame clones appear in the TCRdb table, and some are missing; sequencing was by immunoSEQ multiplex PCR. The sample has approximately 130,000 clones; 70% to 90% are singletons. The specimen sequenced was peripheral blood. These receptors all stem from a man aged 45-60 years with acute or convalescent COVID-19.

A few counts support this clone. The J gene is TRBJ1-1, the V gene TRBV5-1; 7 nucleotides line up with TRBD1. CDR3 length: 13 residues. V lost 2 bases, J lost 4 bases, and 2 bases stayed unmatched. CDR1 is SGHRS, CDR2 YFSETQ, per germline. In DNA form, the CDR3 reads TGCGCCAGCAGCTTCAGGGGGGCCACTGAAGCTTTCTTT. Amino acid sequence: CASSFRGATEAFF.

This chain joins TRBV10-1 and TRBJ2-3, with D possibly being TRBD2 (5 bases). The CDR3 runs 13 residues. CDR1 and CDR2 from the germline V gene are WNHNN and SYGVQD (reference sequence). V was pared by 2 bases and J by 3 bases, with 6 bases between. The CDR3 sequence is CASSETRTDTQYF. In DNA form, the CDR3 reads TGCGCCAGCAGTGAGACTAGAACAGATACGCAGTATTTT.

The V and J genes are TRBV5-5 and TRBJ2-5, with 8 bases lining up with TRBD1. CDR3 length: 15 residues. CDR1 is SGHKS, CDR2 YYEKEE, per germline (reference sequence). The ends lost 0 bases at V and 5 bases at J; junction bases unmatched: 6. The CDR3 protein is CASSLEGTGWETQYF. The CDR3 coding sequence is TGTGCCAGCAGCTTGGAAGGGACAGGATGGGAGACCCAGTACTTC.

The V call is TRBV24-1, the J call TRBJ1-1; D is ambiguous. The CDR3 has 13 amino acids. The germline gives CDR1 KGHDR, CDR2 SFDVKD. Trimming pared 3 bases from V and 0 bases from J, leaving 4 bases between. This CDR3 reads CATSDVMNTEAFF. The CDR3 DNA is TGTGCCACCAGTGATGTAATGAACACTGAAGCTTTCTTT.

This chain connects TRBV19 to TRBJ1-4; 10 nucleotides align to TRBD1. The CDR3 length is 15 residues. The junction had 4 bases not matched to a gene; V was cut back by 7 bases and J by 2 bases. Germline loops: CDR1 LNHDA, CDR2 SQIVND (reference sequence). The CDR3 reads CASTDRGHTNEKLFF. The CDR3 bases are TGTGCCAGTACAGACAGGGGGCACACTAATGAAAAACTGTTTTTT.

The chain employs TRBV10-2 and TRBJ1-2; perhaps TRBD1 as D (6 bases). This CDR3 is 17 amino acids long. Trimming removed 2 bases from V and 0 bases from J, with 16 bases in between. From germline, CDR1 is WSHSY and CDR2 SAAADI. The CDR3: CASSENRQDKANYGYTF. The CDR3 bases are TGCGCCAGCAGTGAGAATCGACAGGATAAAGCTAACTATGGCTACACCTTC.

The chain is built from TRBV6-5 and TRBJ1-6, with D possibly being TRBD1 (5 bases). Per the germline V gene, CDR1 is MNHEY and CDR2 is SVGAGI. Trimming shortened V by 8 bases and J by 5 bases, and 10 bases separated the two germline ends. CDR3 size: 13 residues. The CDR3, as DNA: TGTGCCAGCGTAAGACAGAATAATTCACCCCTCCACTTT. This gives the protein CASVRQNNSPLHF.

V usage is TRBV19 and J usage is TRBJ1-2; possibly TRBD1 for D (6 bases). This CDR3 spans 15 amino acids. The V gene's germline CDR1 is LNHDA and CDR2 SQIVND (reference sequence). Trimming took off 4 bases at V and 4 bases at J, with 16 bases between the two ends. DNA of the CDR3: TGTGCCAGTAGTAGGGACACCGGTAAACTCTATGGCTACACCTTC. It yields the protein CASSRDTGKLYGYTF.

In this sample, this clone turned up once. This CDR3 reads CASSKAGETQYF. DNA of the CDR3: TGTGCCAGCAGCAAAGCGGGGGAGACCCAGTACTTC. The V and J genes are TRBV12-3 or TRBV12-4 and TRBJ2-5; 7 bases align to TRBD2. V gave up 6 bases and J gave up 5 bases; unmatched junction bases: 3. The CDR3 loop spans 12 amino acids.

The chain is built from TRBV7-9 and TRBJ2-7; D perhaps matches TRBD2 (6 bases). V gave up 6 bases and J gave up 7 bases, with 13 bases separating them. Per the germline V gene, CDR1 is SEHNR and CDR2 is FQNEAQ (reference sequence). The CDR3 sequence is 12 residues long. The CDR3 region is CASRGLGLEQYF. As DNA, the CDR3 is TGTGCCAGCAGAGGTCTAGGACTAGAGCAGTACTTC.

This CDR3 is CASSDGTSAGELFF. CDR3 coding DNA: TGTGCCAGCAGTGACGGGACTAGCGCCGGGGAGCTGTTTTTT. J is TRBJ2-2 and V is TRBV6-4; 10 bases line up with TRBD2. Germline V CDR1 and CDR2: MRHNA, SNTAGT. The trim removed 2 bases at V and 6 bases at J, leaving 0 bases unmatched. CDR3 length: 14 amino acids.

The chain joins TRBV27 to TRBJ1-5; D remains ambiguous. Germline V gene lookup returns CDR1 MNHEY and CDR2 SMNVEV (reference sequence). The ends were cut back, 3 bases at V and 11 bases at J, with 14 bases in the middle. The CDR3 totals 13 residues. CDR3 residues: CASSFDSVGTQHF. The CDR3 DNA reads TGTGCCAGCAGTTTTGACTCGGTAGGAACCCAGCATTTT.

This chain links TRBV5-4 with TRBJ1-2; 8 positions match TRBD1. Germline CDR1 and CDR2: SGHNT and YYREEE (reference sequence). The CDR3 is 18 amino acids. V shed 4 bases and J 4 bases; nucleotides not matched to a gene: 18. Here the CDR3 reads CASSQKQGDMGYGYGYTF. DNA of the CDR3: TGTGCCAGCAGCCAGAAACAGGGGGATATGGGGTATGGCTATGGCTACACCTTC.

Written as DNA, the CDR3 is TGTGCTAGTGGGTTAGCGGGCAGGCAGGAGACCCAGTACTTC. Translating gives CASGLAGRQETQYF. This chain joins TRBV12-5 and TRBJ2-5; 7 bases agree with TRBD2. Germline V gives CDR1 LGHNT, CDR2 FRNRAP. The CDR3 is 14 amino acids. The ends lost 6 bases at V and 5 bases at J; junction bases unmatched: 9.

The chain uses TRBV25-1 and TRBJ2-2, with D perhaps matching TRBD2 (6 bases). The germline V and J ends were trimmed by 1 base and 5 bases, with 17 bases remaining between them. Germline CDR1 MGHDK, CDR2 SYGVNS. The CDR3 extends over 17 amino acids. For the CDR3, the DNA is TGTGCCAGCAGTGAATCTCCCTCGGGGGTGTTGACCGGGGAGCTGTTTTTT. It translates to CASSESPSGVLTGELFF.

The V call is TRBV27, the J call TRBJ2-7; 7 positions agree with TRBD1. This CDR3 is built from 14 residues. Unmatched junction bases numbered 8, after V lost 5 bases and J lost 4 bases. Germline V gene lookup returns CDR1 MNHEY and CDR2 SMNVEV (reference sequence). The CDR3 loop reads CASSAGGTNYEQYF. DNA for the CDR3: TGTGCCAGCAGTGCAGGGGGAACTAATTACGAGCAGTACTTC.